Shown below are 6 T cell receptor beta chains from a single sample sequenced in a study of Graves' ophthalmopathy and Graves' hyperthyroidism. The sequenced template was RNA, covering the TCR beta CDR3 region. HTBI primers were used in a first-round RT-PCR, which preceded a second-round multiplex PCR. TCRdb ran MiXCR on the multiplex PCR reads and lists one entry per CDR3 protein. The table shows about 500,000 distinct CDR3 sequences, with 13% to 15% occurring only once. Sequences were obtained from blood. The receptors originated from a woman aged 25 to 45 with Graves' ophthalmopathy.

This clonotype occurred many times. CDR3 bases: TGTGCCTGGAGTGTACGGCTACAGGGCAAAACCCTCCCTAATCAGCCCCAGCATTTT. Protein: CAWSVRLQGKTLPNQPQHF. V gene TRBV30 combines with J gene TRBJ1-5, with a weak D call TRBD1 (6 bases). The germline V gene has CDR1 GTSNPN and CDR2 SVGIG (reference sequence). V lost 0 bases and J lost 4, with 25 bases in between. The CDR3 length is 19 residues.

This clonotype was seen a handful of times. The chain links TRBV6-1 to TRBJ1-5; 9 bases agree with TRBD1. J gave up 1 base and V 9 bases, and 10 bases lay outside the gene matches. Germline assignment: CDR1 MNHNS and CDR2 SASEGT. This CDR3 region has 16 residues. In DNA form, the CDR3 reads TGTGCCAGTAAAATGACAGGGGGAGTGAGCAATCAGCCCCAGCATTTT. It is translated as CASKMTGGVSNQPQHF.

This clonotype has ten or more counts. The rearrangement links TRBV6-5 to TRBJ1-2, with TRBD1 matching over 7 bases. Germline-derived CDR1 and CDR2 are MNHEY and SVGAGI. J was trimmed by 4 bases and V by 0 bases; bases with no gene match: 8. The CDR3 consists of 16 residues. The DNA of the CDR3 is TGTGCCAGCAGTTACTCGGTCACAGGGGCCACCTATGGCTACACCTTC. Translation: CASSYSVTGATYGYTF.

There are many counts of this clonotype. One end of the junction fails to match germline, which may point to a read error. CDR3 region: CASSLIQGVNTEAFF. The DNA of the CDR3 is TGTGCCAGCAGTTTAATACAGGGCGTGAACACTGAAGCTTTCTTT. The V gene is TRBV5-1, the J gene TRBJ1-1; TRBD1 is a possible D gene (6 bases). CDR3 length: 15 residues. Germline CDR1 is SGHRS and CDR2 is YFSETQ.

This clonotype occurred many times. The chain links TRBV4-1 to TRBJ2-7; 11 nucleotides match TRBD2. Germline CDR1 is MGHRA and CDR2 is YSYEKL. J gave up 5 bases and V 0 bases, and 3 bases lay outside the gene matches. The CDR3 contains 15 residues. Here the CDR3 reads CASSQDLAGGNEQYF. CDR3 nucleotides: TGCGCCAGCAGCCAAGATCTAGCGGGAGGCAACGAGCAGTACTTC.

This clonotype was counted many times. This chain links TRBV6-5 with TRBJ2-7; D gene uncertain. The CDR3 totals 13 residues. Between the trimmed V and J ends, which lost 2 bases and 0 bases, there was a span of 5 bases. Germline V gene data show CDR1 as MNHEY and CDR2 as SVGAGI. CDR3 sequence (DNA): TGTGCCAGCAGTTACGACGGCTCCTACGAGCAGTACTTC. This translates into CASSYDGSYEQYF.